This entry describes one T cell receptor beta chain. This sample is drawn from a study of blood T cell repertoires in COVID-19. Germline V gene sequence: CDR1 MNHNY, CDR2 SVGAGI (reference sequence). V trimming: 7 bases; J trimming: 6 bases; junction bases outside the gene matches: 7. This CDR3 contains 15 residues. Some clones are missing from TCRdb's copy, which holds only in-frame ones; the method was immunoSEQ multiplex PCR. This sample has a few hundred thousand clones, with around four fifths found just once. The clonotype originates from a woman aged 45-59 years with acute or convalescent COVID-19. Source material: peripheral blood. The V gene is TRBV6-6, the J gene TRBJ2-3; TRBD2 matches at 13 bases. CDR3 in amino acids: CASKQLAGGPDTQYF. The CDR3, as DNA: TGTGCCAGCAAACAACTAGCGGGGGGGCCGGATACGCAGTATTTT.